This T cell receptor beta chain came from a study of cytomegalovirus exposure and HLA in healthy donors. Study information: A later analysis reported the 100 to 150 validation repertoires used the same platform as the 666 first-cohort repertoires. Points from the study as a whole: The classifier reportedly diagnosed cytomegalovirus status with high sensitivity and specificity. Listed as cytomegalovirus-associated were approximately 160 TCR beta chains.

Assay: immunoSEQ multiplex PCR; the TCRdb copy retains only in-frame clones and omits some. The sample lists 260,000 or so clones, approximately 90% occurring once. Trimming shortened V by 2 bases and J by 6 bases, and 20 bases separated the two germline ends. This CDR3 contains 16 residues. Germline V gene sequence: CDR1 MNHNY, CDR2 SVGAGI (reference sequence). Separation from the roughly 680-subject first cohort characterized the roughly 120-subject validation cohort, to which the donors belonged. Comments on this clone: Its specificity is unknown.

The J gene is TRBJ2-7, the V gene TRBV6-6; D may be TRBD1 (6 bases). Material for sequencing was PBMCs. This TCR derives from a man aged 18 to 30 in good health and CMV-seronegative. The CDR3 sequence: CASSYGQGKAASEQYF. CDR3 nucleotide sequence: TGTGCCAGCAGTTACGGTCAGGGGAAGGCCGCCTCCGAGCAGTACTTC.